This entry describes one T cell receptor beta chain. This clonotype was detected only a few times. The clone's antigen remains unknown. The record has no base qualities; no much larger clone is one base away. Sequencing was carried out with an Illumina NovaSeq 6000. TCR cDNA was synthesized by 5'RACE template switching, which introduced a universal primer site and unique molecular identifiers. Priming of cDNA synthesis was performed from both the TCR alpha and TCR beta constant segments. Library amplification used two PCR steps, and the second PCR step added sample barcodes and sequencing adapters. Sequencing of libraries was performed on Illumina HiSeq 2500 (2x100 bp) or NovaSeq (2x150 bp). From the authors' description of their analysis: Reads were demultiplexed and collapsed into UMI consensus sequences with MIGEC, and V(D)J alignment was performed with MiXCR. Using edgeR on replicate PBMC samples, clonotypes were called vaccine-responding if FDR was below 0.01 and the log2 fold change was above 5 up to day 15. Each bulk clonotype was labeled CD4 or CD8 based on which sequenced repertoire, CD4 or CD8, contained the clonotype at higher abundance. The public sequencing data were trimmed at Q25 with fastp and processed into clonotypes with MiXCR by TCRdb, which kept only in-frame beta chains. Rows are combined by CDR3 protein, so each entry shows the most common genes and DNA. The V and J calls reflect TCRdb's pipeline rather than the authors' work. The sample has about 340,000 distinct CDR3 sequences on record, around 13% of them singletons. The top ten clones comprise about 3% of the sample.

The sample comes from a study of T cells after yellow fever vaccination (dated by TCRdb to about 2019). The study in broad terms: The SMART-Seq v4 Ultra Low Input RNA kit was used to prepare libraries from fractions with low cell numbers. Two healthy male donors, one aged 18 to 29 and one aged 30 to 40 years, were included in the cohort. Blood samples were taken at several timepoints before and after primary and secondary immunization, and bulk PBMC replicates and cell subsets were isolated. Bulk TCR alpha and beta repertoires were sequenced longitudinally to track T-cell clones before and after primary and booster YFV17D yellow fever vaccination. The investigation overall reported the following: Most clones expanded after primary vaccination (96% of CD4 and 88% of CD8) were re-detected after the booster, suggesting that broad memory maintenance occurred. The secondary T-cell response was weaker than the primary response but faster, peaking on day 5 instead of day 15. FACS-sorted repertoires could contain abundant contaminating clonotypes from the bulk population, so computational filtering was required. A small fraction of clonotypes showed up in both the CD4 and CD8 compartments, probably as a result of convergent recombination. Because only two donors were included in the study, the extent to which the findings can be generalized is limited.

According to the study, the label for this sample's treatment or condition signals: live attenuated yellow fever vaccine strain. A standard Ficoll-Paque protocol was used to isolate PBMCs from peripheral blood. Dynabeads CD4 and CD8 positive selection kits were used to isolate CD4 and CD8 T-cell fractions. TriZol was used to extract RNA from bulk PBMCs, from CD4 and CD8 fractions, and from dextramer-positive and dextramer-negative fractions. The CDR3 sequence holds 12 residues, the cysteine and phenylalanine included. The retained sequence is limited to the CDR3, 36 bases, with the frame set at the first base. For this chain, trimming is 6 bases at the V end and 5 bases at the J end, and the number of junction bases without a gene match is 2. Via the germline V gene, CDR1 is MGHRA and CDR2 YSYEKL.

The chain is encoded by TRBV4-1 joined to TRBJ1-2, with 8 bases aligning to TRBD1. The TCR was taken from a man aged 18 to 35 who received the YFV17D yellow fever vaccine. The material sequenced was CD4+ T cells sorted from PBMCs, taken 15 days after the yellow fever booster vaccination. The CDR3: CASRGQAYGYTF. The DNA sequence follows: TGCGCCAGCAGGGGACAGGCGTATGGCTACACCTTC.